The entry that follows covers one TCR beta chain sequence. Its antigen has not been determined. A much larger clone sits a single nucleotide away, making a read error possible. This sample was included in a study of T cell repertoires in cytomegalovirus infection (dated by TCRdb to the late 2010s). Notes on the research overall: Alongside well-studied HLA-B-restricted epitopes, the peptide stimulations were aimed at recently identified HLA-C-restricted CMV epitopes, whose presentation resists viral immunomodulation. Donor HLA type was relevant to the analysis, as public TCR beta signatures indicated carriage of CMV infection together with the matching HLA type.

General conclusions and limits of the study: The ex vivo response was dominated by HLA-C-restricted CMV-specific TCR beta clonotypes, and the single most frequent clonotype in two of eight donors was supplied by these HLA-C-restricted clonotypes. Cumulative frequency of public TCR beta family members discriminated carriers of CMV infection plus the relevant HLA type in this cohort and an independent 352-donor cohort.

Sequencing instrument: Illumina HiSeq 1500. The public reads were reanalyzed by TCRdb: fastp trimming at Q25, MiXCR alignment, in-frame beta chains only. Entries that share a CDR3 protein sequence are merged under the most common genes and DNA. Present in this sample are 140,000 to 150,000 distinct CDR3 sequences, around 32% of which were seen just once. Roughly half of the sample is in the top ten clones. The CDR3 covers 16 residues, taking in both the cysteine and the phenylalanine. The entry retains the CDR3 DNA only, 48 bases that are in frame from base 1. CDR1 and CDR2 were assigned from the germline V gene as SGHTA and FQGNSA. In light of the paper, this sample's treatment or condition label describes: in vitro stimulation with specific CMV peptide epitopes to enrich CMV-specific T cells.

This TCR was recovered from a human donor in good health (CMV status not recorded). Some clones in this sample may be carry-over from other donors' samples. The receptor chain draws on TRBV7-2 and TRBJ2-1; a weak D assignment points to TRBD2 (5 bases agree). Sample: CD8+ T cells from cultured PBMCs, taken from culture after CMV antigen stimulation. The DNA sequence is given as TGTGCCAGCAGATTAGTAACCCTAAATCGGGGAGATGAGCAGTTCTTC. The resulting protein is CASRLVTLNRGDEQFF.